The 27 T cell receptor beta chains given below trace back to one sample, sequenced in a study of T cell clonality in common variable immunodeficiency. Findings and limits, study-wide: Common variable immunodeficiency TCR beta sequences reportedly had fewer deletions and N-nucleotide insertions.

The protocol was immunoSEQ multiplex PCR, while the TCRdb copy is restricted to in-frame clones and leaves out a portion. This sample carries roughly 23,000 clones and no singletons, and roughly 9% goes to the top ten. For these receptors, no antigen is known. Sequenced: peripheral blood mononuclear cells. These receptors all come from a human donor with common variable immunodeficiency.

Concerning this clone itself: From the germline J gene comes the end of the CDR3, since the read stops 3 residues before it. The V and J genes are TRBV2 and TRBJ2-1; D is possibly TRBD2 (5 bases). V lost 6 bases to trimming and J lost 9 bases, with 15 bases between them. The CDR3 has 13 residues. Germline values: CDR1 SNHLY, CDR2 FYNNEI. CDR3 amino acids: CASRGLLIREQFF. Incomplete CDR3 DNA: TGTGCCAGCAGAGGACTTCTGATCCGTGAG.

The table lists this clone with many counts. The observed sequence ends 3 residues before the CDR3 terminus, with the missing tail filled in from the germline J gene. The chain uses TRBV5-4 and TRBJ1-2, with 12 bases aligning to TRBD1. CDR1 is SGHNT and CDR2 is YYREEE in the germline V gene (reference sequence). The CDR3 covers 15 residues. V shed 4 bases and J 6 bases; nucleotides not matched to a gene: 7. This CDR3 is CASSAPGQGADGYTF. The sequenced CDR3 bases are TGTGCCAGCAGCGCTCCGGGACAGGGGGCCGATGGC.

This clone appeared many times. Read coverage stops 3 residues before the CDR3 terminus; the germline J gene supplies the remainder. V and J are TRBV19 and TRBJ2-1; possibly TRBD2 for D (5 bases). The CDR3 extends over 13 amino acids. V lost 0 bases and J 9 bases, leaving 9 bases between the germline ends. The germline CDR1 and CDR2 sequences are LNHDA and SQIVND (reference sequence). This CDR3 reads CASSIDGEGEQFF. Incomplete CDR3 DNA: TGTGCCAGTAGTATAGATGGAGAGGGTGAG. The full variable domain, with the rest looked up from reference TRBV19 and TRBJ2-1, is DGGITQSPKYLFRKEGQNVTLSCEQNLNHDAMYWYRQDPGQGLRLIYYSQIVNDFQKGDIAEGYSVSREKKESFPLTVTSAQKNPTAFYLCASSIDGEGEQFFGPGTRLTVL.

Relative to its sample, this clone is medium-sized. The CDR3 DNA, read in part, is TGCGCCAGCAGCCAGGGACAGGGCTCACCC. Translation gives CASSQGQGSP. In full, the CDR3 is CASSQGQGSPLHF. This rearrangement joins TRBV5-1 to TRBJ1-6, with 9 nucleotides matching TRBD1. The CDR3 end lies 3 residues beyond the end of the read and is filled in from the germline J gene. Germline V gene data show CDR1 as SGHRS and CDR2 as YFSETQ. The CDR3 covers 13 residues. After removal of 4 bases from V and 10 bases from J, the junction contained 3 bases not matched to a gene.

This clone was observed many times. The CDR3 spells CASSPRQSEETQYF. CDR3 bases read: TGTGCCAGCTCACCACGGCAGAGCGAAGAGACC. The chain couples TRBV18 to TRBJ2-5; D is unresolved. The read gets to within 3 residues of the CDR3 end, and the germline J gene fills in the rest. V dropped 1 base and J dropped 3 bases, with 9 bases sitting between them. The CDR3 loop spans 14 amino acids. Germline assignment: CDR1 KGHSH and CDR2 LQKENI. Based on the CDR3 plus reference TRBV18 and TRBJ2-5, the full variable domain is NAGVMQNPRHLVRRRGQEARLRCSPMKGHSHVYWYRQLPEEGLKFMVYLQKENIIDESGMPKERFSAEFPKEGPSILRIQQVVRGDSAAYFCASSPRQSEETQYFGPGTRLLVL.

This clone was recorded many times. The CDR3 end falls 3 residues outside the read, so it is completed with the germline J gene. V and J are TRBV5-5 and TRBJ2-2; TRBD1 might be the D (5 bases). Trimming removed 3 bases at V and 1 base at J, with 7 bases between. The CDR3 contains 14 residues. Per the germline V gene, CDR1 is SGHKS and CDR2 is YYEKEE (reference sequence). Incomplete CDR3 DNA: TGTGCCAGCAGCTCTGACAGGAACACCGGGGAG. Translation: CASSSDRNTGE. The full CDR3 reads CASSSDRNTGELFF.

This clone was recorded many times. The CDR3 loop is CASSYSGTGGSDTQYF. The DNA read from the CDR3 is TGTGCCAGCAGTTACTCTGGGACAGGGGGTTCGGATACG. The chain carries TRBV6-2 or TRBV6-3 and TRBJ2-3, with 11 bases lining up with TRBD1. The read is 3 residues too short to cover the CDR3 end, so that end is filled in from the germline J gene. CDR3 length: 16 residues. Germline lookup yields CDR1 MNHEY and CDR2 SVGEGT. After removal of 0 bases from V and 6 bases from J, the junction contained 5 bases not matched to a gene.

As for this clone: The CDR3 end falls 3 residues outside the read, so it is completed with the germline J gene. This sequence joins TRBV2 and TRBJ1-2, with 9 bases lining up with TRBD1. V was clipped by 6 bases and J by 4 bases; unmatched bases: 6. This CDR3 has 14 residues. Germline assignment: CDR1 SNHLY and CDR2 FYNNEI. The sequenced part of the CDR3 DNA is TGTGCCAGCAGGGGGGGACAGGGAACCTATGGC. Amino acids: CASRGGQGTYG. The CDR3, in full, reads CASRGGQGTYGYTF. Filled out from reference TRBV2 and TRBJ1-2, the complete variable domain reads EPEVTQTPSHQVTQMGQEVILRCVPISNHLYFYWYRQILGQKVEFLVSFYNNEISEKSEIFDDQFSVERPDGSNFTLKIRSTKLEDSAMYFCASRGGQGTYGYTFGSGTRLTVV.

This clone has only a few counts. Incomplete CDR3 DNA: TGTGCCACCTGGGACAGTCACTCCTACGAG. It yields the protein CATWDSHSYE. The full CDR3 protein reads CATWDSHSYEQYF. This chain joins TRBV19 and TRBJ2-7, with 7 bases matching TRBD1. The sequence runs out 3 residues before the end of the CDR3; the remainder is reconstructed from the germline J gene. In germline, CDR1 is LNHDA, CDR2 SQIVND (reference sequence). Germline trimming cut 10 bases from V and 0 bases from J; bases unmatched to any gene: 6. This CDR3 has 13 amino acids.

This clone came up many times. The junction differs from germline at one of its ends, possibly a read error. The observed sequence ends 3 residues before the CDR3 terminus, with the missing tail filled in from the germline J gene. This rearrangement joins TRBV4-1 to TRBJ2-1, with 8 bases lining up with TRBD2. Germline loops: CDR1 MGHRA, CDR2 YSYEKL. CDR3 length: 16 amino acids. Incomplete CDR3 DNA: TGCACCAGCAGCCAAGGGAGTGGAACTAGCGGCAATGAG. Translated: CTSSQGSGTSGNE. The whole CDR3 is CTSSQGSGTSGNEQFF.

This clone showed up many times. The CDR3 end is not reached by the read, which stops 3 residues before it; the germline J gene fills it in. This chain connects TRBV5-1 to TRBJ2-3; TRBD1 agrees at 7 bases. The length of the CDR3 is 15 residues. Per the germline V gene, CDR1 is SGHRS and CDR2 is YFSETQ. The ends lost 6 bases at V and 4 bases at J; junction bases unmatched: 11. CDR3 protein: CASIATGSRSDTQYF. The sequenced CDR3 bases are TGCGCCAGCATCGCGACAGGGTCGAGGTCAGATACG. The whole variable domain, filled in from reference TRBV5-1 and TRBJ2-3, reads KAGVTQTPRYLIKTRGQQVTLSCSPISGHRSVSWYQQTPGQGLQFLFEYFSETQRNKGNFPGRFSGRQFSNSRSEMNVSTLELGDSALYLCASIATGSRSDTQYFGPGTRLTVL.

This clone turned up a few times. CDR3 in amino acids: CASSWDTNQPQHF. CDR3 DNA (partial): TGCGCCAGCAGTTGGGACACCAATCAGCCC. The chain combines TRBV10-2 with TRBJ1-5; TRBD1 might be the D (6 bases). The CDR3 goes on 3 residues after the read ends, and that part is filled in from the germline J gene. This CDR3 contains 13 residues. Germline lookup yields CDR1 WSHSY and CDR2 SAAADI. The ends were cut back, 5 bases at V and 3 bases at J, with 8 bases in the middle.

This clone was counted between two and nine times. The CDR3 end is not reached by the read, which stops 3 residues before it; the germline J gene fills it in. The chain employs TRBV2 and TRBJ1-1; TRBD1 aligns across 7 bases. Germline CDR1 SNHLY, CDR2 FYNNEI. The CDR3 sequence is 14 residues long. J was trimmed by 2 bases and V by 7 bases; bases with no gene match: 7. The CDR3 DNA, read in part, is TGTGCCAGCAATACAGGGGTTCGAAACACTGAA. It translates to CASNTGVRNTE. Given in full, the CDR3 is CASNTGVRNTEAFF.

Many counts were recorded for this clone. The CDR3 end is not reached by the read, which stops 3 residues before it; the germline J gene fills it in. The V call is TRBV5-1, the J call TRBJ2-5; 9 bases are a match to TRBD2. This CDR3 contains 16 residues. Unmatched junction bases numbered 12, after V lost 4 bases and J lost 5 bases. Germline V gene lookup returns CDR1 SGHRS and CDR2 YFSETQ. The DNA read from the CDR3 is TGCGCCAGCAGCAAGGACGGCGGGAGGGCCCTGGAGACC. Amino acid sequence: CASSKDGGRALET. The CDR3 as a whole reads CASSKDGGRALETQYF.

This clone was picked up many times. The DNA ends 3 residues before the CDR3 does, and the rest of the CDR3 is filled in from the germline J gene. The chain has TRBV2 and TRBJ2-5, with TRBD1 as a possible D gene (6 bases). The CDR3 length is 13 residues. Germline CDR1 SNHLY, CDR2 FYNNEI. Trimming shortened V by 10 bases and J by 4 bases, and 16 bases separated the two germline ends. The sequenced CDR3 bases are TGTGCCACCATGCCTCAGGGGCCAGAGACC. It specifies CATMPQGPET. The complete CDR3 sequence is CATMPQGPETQYF.

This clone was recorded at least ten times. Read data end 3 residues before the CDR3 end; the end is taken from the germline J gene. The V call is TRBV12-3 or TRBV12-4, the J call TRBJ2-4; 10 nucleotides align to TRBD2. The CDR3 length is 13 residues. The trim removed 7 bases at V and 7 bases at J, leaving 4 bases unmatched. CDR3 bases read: TGTGCCAGCATTCCTAGCGGGAGCAACATT. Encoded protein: CASIPSGSNI. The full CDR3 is CASIPSGSNIQYF.

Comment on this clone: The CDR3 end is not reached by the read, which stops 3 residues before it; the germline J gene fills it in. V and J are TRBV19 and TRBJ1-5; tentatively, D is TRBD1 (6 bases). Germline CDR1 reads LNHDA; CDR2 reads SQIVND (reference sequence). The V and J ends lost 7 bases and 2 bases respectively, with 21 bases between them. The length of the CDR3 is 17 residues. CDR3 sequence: CASILQGGLGGNQPQHF. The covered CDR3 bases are TGTGCCAGTATATTACAGGGTGGCCTAGGGGGCAATCAGCCC.

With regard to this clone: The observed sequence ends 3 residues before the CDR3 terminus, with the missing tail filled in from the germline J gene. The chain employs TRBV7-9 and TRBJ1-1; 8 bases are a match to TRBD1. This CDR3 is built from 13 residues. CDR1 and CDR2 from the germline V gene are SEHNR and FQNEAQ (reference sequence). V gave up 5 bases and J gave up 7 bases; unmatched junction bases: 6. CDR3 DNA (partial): TGTGCCAGCAGCGGCAGGGGGCAGATTGAA. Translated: CASSGRGQIE. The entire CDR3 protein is CASSGRGQIEAFF.

CDR3 loop: CASGPGLAAGELFF. The sequenced part of the CDR3 DNA is TGTGCCAGCGGCCCGGGACTAGCGGCCGGGGAG. This sequence joins TRBV2 and TRBJ2-2; 11 bases match TRBD2. The sequence runs out 3 residues before the end of the CDR3; the remainder is reconstructed from the germline J gene. The CDR3 extends over 14 amino acids. Trimming took 8 bases from V and 6 from J; bases not matched to a gene: 5. Germline V lookup: CDR1 SNHLY, CDR2 FYNNEI.

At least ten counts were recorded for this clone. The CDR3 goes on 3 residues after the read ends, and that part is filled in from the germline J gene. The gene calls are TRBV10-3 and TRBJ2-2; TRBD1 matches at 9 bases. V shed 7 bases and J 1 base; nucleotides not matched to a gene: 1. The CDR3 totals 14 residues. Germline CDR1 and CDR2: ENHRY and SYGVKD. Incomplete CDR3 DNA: TGTGCCATCAAGGGACAGGGGAACACCGGGGAG. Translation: CAIKGQGNTGE. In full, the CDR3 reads CAIKGQGNTGELFF.

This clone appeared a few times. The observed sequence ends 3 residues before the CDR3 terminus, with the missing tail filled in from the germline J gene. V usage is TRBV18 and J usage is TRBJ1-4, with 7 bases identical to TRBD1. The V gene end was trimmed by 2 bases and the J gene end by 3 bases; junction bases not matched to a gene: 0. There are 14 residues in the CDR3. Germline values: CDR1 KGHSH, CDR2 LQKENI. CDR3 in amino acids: CASSPGTANEKLFF. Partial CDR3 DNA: TGTGCCAGCTCACCAGGGACAGCTAATGAAAAA.

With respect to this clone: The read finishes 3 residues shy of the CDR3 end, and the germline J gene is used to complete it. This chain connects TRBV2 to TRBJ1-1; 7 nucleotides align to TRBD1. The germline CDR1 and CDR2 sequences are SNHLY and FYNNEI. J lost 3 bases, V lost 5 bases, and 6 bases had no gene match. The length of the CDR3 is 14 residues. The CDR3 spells CASSSQGRHTEAFF. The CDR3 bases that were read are TGTGCCAGCAGTTCACAGGGGAGGCACACTGAA. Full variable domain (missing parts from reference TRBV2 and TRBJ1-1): EPEVTQTPSHQVTQMGQEVILRCVPISNHLYFYWYRQILGQKVEFLVSFYNNEISEKSEIFDDQFSVERPDGSNFTLKIRSTKLEDSAMYFCASSSQGRHTEAFFGQGTRLTVV.

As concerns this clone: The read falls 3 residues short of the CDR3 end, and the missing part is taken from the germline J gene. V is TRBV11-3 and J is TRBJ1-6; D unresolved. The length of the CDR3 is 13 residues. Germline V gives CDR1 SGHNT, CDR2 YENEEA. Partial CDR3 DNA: TGTGCCAGCAGCTTAGAGACGGGGTCGCCC. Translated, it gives CASSLETGSP. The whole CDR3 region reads CASSLETGSPLHF.

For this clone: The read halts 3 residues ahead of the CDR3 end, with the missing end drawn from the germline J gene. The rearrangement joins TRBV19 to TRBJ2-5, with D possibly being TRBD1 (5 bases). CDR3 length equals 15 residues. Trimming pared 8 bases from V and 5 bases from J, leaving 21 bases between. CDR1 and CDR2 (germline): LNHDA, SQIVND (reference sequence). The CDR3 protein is CASAFGHSFKETQYF. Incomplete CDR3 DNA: TGTGCCAGTGCCTTCGGACACTCGTTCAAGGAGACC.

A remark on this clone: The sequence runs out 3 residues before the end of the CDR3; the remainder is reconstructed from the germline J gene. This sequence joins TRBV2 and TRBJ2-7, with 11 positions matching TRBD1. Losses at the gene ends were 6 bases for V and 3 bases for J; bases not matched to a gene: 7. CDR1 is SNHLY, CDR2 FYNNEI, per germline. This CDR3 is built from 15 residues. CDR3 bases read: TGTGCCAGCAGCCAACCGGGACAGGGGGTCTACGAG. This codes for CASSQPGQGVYE. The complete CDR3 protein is CASSQPGQGVYEQYF.

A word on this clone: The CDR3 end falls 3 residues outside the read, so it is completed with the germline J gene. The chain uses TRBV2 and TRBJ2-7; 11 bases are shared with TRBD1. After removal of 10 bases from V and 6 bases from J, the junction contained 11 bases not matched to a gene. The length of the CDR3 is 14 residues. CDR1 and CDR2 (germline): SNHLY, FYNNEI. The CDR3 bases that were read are TGTGCCATTGCGGGACAGGGGGAGACTGCCGAG. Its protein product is CAIAGQGETAE. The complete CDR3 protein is CAIAGQGETAEQYF.

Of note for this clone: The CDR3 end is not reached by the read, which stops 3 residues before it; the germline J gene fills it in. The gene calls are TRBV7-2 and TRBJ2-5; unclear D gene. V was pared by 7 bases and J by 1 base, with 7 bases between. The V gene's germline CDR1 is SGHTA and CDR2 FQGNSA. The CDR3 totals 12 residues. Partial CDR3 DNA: TGTGCCAGCACCTACAGCCAAGAGACC. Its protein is CASTYSQET. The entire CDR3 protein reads CASTYSQETQYF.